This TCR beta chain appears in the sequencing data of a study of Graves' ophthalmopathy and Graves' hyperthyroidism. Amplified material comprised TCR beta CDR3 regions derived from RNA transcripts. RT-PCR in the first round used HTBI primers; a second-round multiplex PCR followed. A single record per CDR3 protein comes from TCRdb applying MiXCR to the multiplex PCR reads. The sample shows about 210,000 distinct CDR3 sequences, about 32% of them seen only once. Looked up from germline, CDR1 is SGHVS and CDR2 is FQNEAQ. With 7 bases removed from V and 3 bases from J, the gap between germline ends came to 18 bases. The length of the CDR3 is 15 residues. This clonotype appeared many times.

Sequences were obtained from peripheral blood. The origin of this receptor is a man in his fifties with Graves' ophthalmopathy. The chain couples TRBV7-8 to TRBJ2-5, with D possibly matching TRBD1 (6 bases). Here the CDR3 reads CASIGSRRDKETQYF. The CDR3 coding sequence is TGTGCCAGCATAGGATCCCGCCGGGACAAAGAGACCCAGTACTTC. Complete variable domain (other parts from reference TRBV7-8 and TRBJ2-5): GAGVSQSPRYKVAKRGQDVALRCDPISGHVSLFWYQQALGQGPEFLTYFQNEAQLDKSGLPSDRFFAERPEGSVSTLKIQRTQQEDSAVYLCASIGSRRDKETQYFGPGTRLLVL.